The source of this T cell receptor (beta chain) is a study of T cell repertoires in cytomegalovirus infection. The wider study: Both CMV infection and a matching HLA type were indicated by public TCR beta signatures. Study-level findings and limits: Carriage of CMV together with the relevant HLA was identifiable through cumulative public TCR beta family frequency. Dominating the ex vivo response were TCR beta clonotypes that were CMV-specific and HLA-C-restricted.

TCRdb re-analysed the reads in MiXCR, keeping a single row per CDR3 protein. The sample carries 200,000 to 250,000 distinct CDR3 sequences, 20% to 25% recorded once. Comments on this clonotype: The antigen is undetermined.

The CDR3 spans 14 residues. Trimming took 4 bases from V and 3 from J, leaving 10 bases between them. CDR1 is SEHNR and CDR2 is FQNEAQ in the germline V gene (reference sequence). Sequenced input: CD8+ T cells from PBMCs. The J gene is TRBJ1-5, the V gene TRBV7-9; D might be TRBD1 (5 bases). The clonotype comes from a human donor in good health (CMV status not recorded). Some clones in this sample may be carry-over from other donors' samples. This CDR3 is CASSWGIDNQPQHF. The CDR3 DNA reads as TGTGCCAGCAGCTGGGGCATCGACAATCAGCCCCAGCATTTT.